The T cell receptor beta chain described here comes from a study of blood T cell repertoires in COVID-19. The overall study: Donors in the United States, Italy and Spain gave samples during acute or convalescent COVID-19.

Methods used by the authors: Amplifying reference gene primers gave estimates of nucleated cell counts. The assay was immunoSEQ multiplex PCR, and TCRdb's table has in-frame clones only and misses some. The V and J calls and clone size are taken from that table; D and trimming were inferred from the DNA. The sample records about 180,000 clones, roughly 81% being singletons. This clone was seen a single time. The sequenced sample consisted of peripheral blood. The TCR was taken from a woman aged 80 or older with COVID-19, enrolled during active disease.

The CDR3, as DNA: TGTGCCAGCAGCTTGTGGCACGGGGTAGTCTACGAGCAGTACTTC. Its translation is CASSLWHGVVYEQYF. The V and J genes are TRBV7-6 and TRBJ2-7, with D perhaps matching TRBD2 (5 bases). The CDR3 contains 15 residues. V lost 3 bases and J lost 3, with 15 bases in between. The germline V gene encodes CDR1 SGHVS and CDR2 FNYEAQ.